Sequencing of this T cell receptor (beta chain) was carried out in a study of cytomegalovirus exposure and HLA in healthy donors. On the study more broadly: Within an early data release were 65 million to 90 million unique TCRs drawn from HLA-typed donors.

Overall study findings and caveats: In a later analysis, TCR beta V- and J-gene trimming showed a link to a missense DCLRE1C variant. As confirmed in vitro, three CMV-associated chains were specific for CMV antigens. An analysis was carried out later, and it reportedly showed fewer N-insertions in an Asian-associated ancestry cluster than the approximately 670-donor mean.

Amplification used 60 Vbeta primers and 13 Jbeta primers. Sequencing was performed with immunoSEQ multiplex PCR; in TCRdb, only in-frame clones are kept and a portion is missing. The repertoire includes just over 150,000 clones, around 82% of them detected once, and around 7% sits in the top ten. CDR3 length: 15 residues. The V gene lost 1 base and the J gene lost 5 bases, with 15 bases spanning the gap. Germline V gene sequence: CDR1 LNHNV, CDR2 YYDKDF (reference sequence). Comment on this clone: Its antigen is not identified.

This clonotype was sampled from a woman aged 50 to 60 in good health and CMV-seropositive. The V call is TRBV15, the J call TRBJ2-7; the D gene is possibly TRBD1 (6 bases). The sequencing sample was made of PBMCs. The chain's CDR3 is CATSRVGTGRNEQYF. CDR3 coding DNA: TGTGCCACCAGCAGAGTAGGAACAGGGCGCAACGAGCAGTACTTC.